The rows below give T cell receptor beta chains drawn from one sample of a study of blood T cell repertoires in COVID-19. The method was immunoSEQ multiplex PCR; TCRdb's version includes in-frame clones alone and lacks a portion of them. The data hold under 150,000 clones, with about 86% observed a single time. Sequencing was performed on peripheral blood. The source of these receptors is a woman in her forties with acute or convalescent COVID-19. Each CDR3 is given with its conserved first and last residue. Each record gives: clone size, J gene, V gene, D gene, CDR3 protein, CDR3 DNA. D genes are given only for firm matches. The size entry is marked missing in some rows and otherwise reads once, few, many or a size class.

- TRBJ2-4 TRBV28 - CASSLPGSAKNIQYF TGTGCCAGCAGTTTGCCAGGGTCGGCCAAAAACATTCAGTACTTC
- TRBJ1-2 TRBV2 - CASRAGNYGYTF TGTGCCAGCAGAGCGGGGAACTATGGCTACACCTTC
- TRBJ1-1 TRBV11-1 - CASSRGTAVEAFF TGTGCCAGCAGCCGCGGGACCGCGGTCGAAGCTTTCTTT
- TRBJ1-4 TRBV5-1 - CASSPEAGLKEKLFF TGCGCCAGCAGCCCGGAAGCCGGGTTGAAGGAAAAACTGTTTTTT
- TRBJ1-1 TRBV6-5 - CASSYSGMNTEAFF TGTGCCAGCAGTTACTCCGGGATGAACACTGAAGCTTTCTTT
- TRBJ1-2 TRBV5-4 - CASSLVQGLGYTF TGTGCCAGCAGCTTGGTCCAGGGGCTTGGCTACACCTTC
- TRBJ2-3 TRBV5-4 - CASSLSGGQSDTQYF TGTGCCAGCAGCTTGTCTGGGGGCCAGTCGGATACGCAGTATTTT
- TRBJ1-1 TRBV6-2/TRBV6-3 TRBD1 CASSYIDRGSTEAFF TGTGCCAGCAGTTATATCGACAGGGGTTCCACTGAAGCTTTCTTT
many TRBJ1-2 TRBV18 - CASSPSGDLNYGYTF TGTGCCAGCTCACCATCCGGGGACTTAAACTATGGCTACACCTTC
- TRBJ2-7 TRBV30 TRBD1 CAWSEEGQGYF TGTGCCTGGAGTGAGGAGGGACAGGGGTACTTC
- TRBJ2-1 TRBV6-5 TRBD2 CASSYAGGVDEQFF TGTGCCAGCAGTTACGCGGGAGGGGTGGATGAGCAGTTCTTC
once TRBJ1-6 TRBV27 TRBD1 CASSPGQGYSPLHF TGTGCCAGCAGTCCAGGACAGGGGTATTCACCCCTCCACTTT
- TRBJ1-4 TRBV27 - CATGDFYNEKLFF TGTGCCACCGGGGACTTCTACAATGAAAAACTGTTTTTT
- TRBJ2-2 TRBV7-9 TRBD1 CASSYRTGGDTGELFF TGTGCCAGCAGCTATAGGACAGGGGGCGACACCGGGGAGCTGTTTTTT
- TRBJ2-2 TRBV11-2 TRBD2 CASTDKTSGANTGELFF TGTGCCAGCACCGATAAGACTAGCGGCGCGAACACCGGGGAGCTGTTTTTT
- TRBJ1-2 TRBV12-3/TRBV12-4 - CASSFLGQQGYTF TGTGCCAGCAGTTTTTTAGGACAGCAGGGCTACACCTTC
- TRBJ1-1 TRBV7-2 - CASRGVAAEAFF TGTGCCAGCCGAGGCGTAGCCGCTGAAGCTTTCTTT
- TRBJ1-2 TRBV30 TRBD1 CAWSSTGNRDGYTF TGTGCCTGGAGTTCGACAGGGAATAGGGATGGCTACACCTTC
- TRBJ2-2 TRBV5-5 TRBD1 CASSFGGTGVSGELFF TGTGCCAGCAGCTTTGGCGGGACAGGGGTTTCAGGGGAGCTGTTTTTT
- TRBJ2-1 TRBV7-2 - CASSLSRVTYNEQFF TGTGCCAGCAGCTTAAGCAGGGTCACCTACAATGAGCAGTTCTTC
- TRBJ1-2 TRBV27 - CASSLPGGSGYTF TGTGCCAGCAGTTTACCCGGGGGAAGTGGCTACACCTTC
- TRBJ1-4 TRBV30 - CAWSDLTENEKLFF TGTGCCTGGAGTGACCTGACAGAGAATGAAAAACTGTTTTTT
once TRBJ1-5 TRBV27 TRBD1 CASSSGTGGEQPQHF TGTGCCAGCAGTTCCGGGACAGGGGGCGAACAGCCCCAGCATTTT
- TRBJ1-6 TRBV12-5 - CASGFHLNTGLESPLHF TGTGCTAGTGGTTTCCACCTCAATACAGGATTGGAGTCACCCCTCCACTTT
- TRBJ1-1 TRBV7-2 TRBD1 CASSLRQGPNTEAFF TGTGCCAGCAGCCTTAGACAGGGGCCGAACACTGAAGCTTTCTTT
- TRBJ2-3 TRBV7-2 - CASSLLGAPASTDTQYF TGTGCCAGCAGCTTACTGGGGGCCCCCGCTAGCACAGATACGCAGTATTTT
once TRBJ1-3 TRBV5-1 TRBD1 CASSSGQGGDTIYF TGCGCCAGCAGCTCCGGACAGGGTGGGGACACCATATATTTT
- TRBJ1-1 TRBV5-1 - CASSVGGFVEAFF TGCGCCAGCAGCGTAGGAGGGTTTGTTGAAGCTTTCTTT
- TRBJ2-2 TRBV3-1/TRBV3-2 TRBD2 CASSQEFLRLAGRTGELFF TGTGCCAGCAGCCAAGAATTTCTAAGACTAGCGGGAAGAACCGGGGAGCTGTTTTTT
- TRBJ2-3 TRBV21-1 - CASSKAVLPGVRTDTQYF TGTGCCAGCAGCAAAGCCGTTTTACCGGGAGTTCGCACAGATACGCAGTATTTT
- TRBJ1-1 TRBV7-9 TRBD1 CASSNRGASLNTEAFF TGTGCCAGCAGTAACAGGGGCGCTTCGTTGAACACTGAAGCTTTCTTT
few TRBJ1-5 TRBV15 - CATSRVTGTYGNQPQHF TGTGCCACCAGCAGAGTAACGGGGACTTACGGCAATCAGCCCCAGCATTTT
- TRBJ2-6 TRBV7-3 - CASSSQGHSGANVLTF TGTGCCAGCAGCTCACAGGGACACTCTGGGGCCAACGTCCTGACTTTC
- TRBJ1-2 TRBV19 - CASSIKGYYGYTF TGTGCCAGTAGTATAAAGGGGTACTATGGCTACACCTTC
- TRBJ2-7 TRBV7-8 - CASNQGLAYEQYF TGTGCCAGCAATCAGGGGTTGGCCTACGAGCAGTACTTC
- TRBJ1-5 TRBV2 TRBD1 CASSEGIQGIGNQPQHF TGTGCCAGCAGTGAAGGAATACAGGGGATCGGCAATCAGCCCCAGCATTTT
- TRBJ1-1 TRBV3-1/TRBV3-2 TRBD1 CASSPGQGKLTEAFF TGTGCCAGCAGCCCCGGACAGGGCAAGCTCACTGAAGCTTTCTTT
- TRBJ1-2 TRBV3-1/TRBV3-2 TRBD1 CASSLGQGAGYGYTF TGTGCCAGCAGCCTTGGACAGGGGGCGGGCTATGGCTACACCTTC
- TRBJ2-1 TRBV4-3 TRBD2 CASSQGPASGTYNEQFF TGCGCCAGCAGCCAAGGGCCCGCTAGCGGGACATACAATGAGCAGTTCTTC
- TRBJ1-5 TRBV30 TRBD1 CAGDRGGNQPQHF TGTGCCGGCGACAGGGGTGGCAATCAGCCCCAGCATTTT
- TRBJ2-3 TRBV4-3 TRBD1 CASSAGQGTDTQYF TGCGCCAGCAGCGCCGGACAGGGGACAGATACGCAGTATTTT
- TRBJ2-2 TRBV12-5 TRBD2 CASGLWLAGVSGELFF TGTGCTAGTGGTTTGTGGCTAGCGGGGGTTAGCGGGGAGCTGTTTTTT
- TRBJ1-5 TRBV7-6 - CASSQGTTSNQPQHF TGTGCCAGCAGCCAGGGGACAACTAGCAATCAGCCCCAGCATTTT
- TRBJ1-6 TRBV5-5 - CASSLEGASPLHF TGTGCCAGCAGCTTGGAAGGGGCTTCACCCCTCCACTTT